This T cell receptor beta chain comes out of a study of OX40 agonist ivuxolimab in advanced cancers. On the study more broadly: Three patients had partial responses: one hepatocellular carcinoma, two cutaneous melanoma. The study, taken as a whole, reports: Dosing at 0.1 to 3.0 mg/kg was accompanied by clonal expansion of CD4+ and CD8+ blood T cells by week 6. Also showing low normalized T-cell clonal expansion were some of the nonresponders.

The V end lost 1 base, the J end lost 7 bases, and 8 bases lay between the germline ends. The germline CDR1 and CDR2 sequences are LGHNA and YNFKEQ. The length of the CDR3 is 13 residues. Turning to this clone: Its specificity is not known.

Only in-frame clones appear in the TCRdb table, and some are missing; sequencing was by immunoSEQ multiplex PCR. The data contain about 35,000 clones, over 80% of them seen just once; the ten biggest clones take up 1.5% to 2%. This TCR was recovered from an adult with an advanced solid tumor such as melanoma, head and neck, liver or kidney cancer. This sequence joins TRBV4-2 and TRBJ2-1; D is possibly TRBD1 (5 bases). The source was CD4+ or CD8+ T cells sorted from blood, collected in a trial of the OX40 agonist ivuxolimab. CDR3 sequence: CASSQGRVNEQFF. CDR3 in DNA: TGTGCCAGCAGCCAAGGCAGGGTGAATGAGCAGTTCTTC.